The 30 T cell receptor beta chains reported below all come from one sample, sequenced in a study of patients and donors after allogeneic stem cell transplantation. MiXCR, applied by TCRdb to the RT-PCR reads, yields one record per CDR3 protein. Of fewer than 250,000 distinct CDR3 sequences listed, 12% to 15% are singletons. The sequenced material came from blood, either unsorted or a sorted T cell fraction (not recorded which). These receptors were taken from a human donor who was either an allogeneic HSCT recipient or a stem cell or donor lymphocyte infusion donor (not recorded which). It is not recorded whose cells these are; they may come from a transplant donor.

This clonotype has a handful of counts. This chain joins TRBV10-3 and TRBJ2-3, with TRBD2 matching 8 bases. V dropped 0 bases and J dropped 1; count of bases not matched to a gene: 9. Looked up from germline, CDR1 is ENHRY and CDR2 is SYGVKD. The CDR3 totals 18 residues. Here the CDR3 reads CAISESRLARSRTDTQYF. Here the CDR3 DNA reads TGTGCCATCAGTGAGTCGAGACTAGCGCGAAGCCGCACAGATACGCAGTATTTT.

This clonotype was seen ten or more times. The rearrangement uses TRBV7-2 and TRBJ1-2; perhaps TRBD1 as D (6 bases). Germline CDR1 and CDR2: SGHTA and FQGNSA. The V and J ends lost 4 bases and 6 bases respectively, with 15 bases between them. The CDR3 loop spans 14 amino acids. The CDR3 sequence: CASSSRGRNHGYTF. The CDR3 DNA sequence: TGTGCCAGCAGCTCGAGGGGGAGAAACCATGGCTACACCTTC.

This clonotype was seen a handful of times. The CDR3 here is CASSSKRGSEQYF. CDR3 coding DNA: TGTGCCAGCAGCTCCAAGCGGGGGAGTGAGCAGTACTTC. The genes are TRBV7-8 and TRBJ2-7, with TRBD2 matching over 8 bases. The CDR3 totals 13 residues. Germline lookup yields CDR1 SGHVS and CDR2 FQNEAQ. Germline trimming cut 4 bases from V and 7 bases from J; bases unmatched to any gene: 6.

Only a few counts were recorded for this clonotype. This rearrangement joins TRBV5-1 to TRBJ1-2, with 8 nucleotides matching TRBD1. The V and J ends lost 4 bases and 8 bases, in that order; junction bases with no gene match: 10. Germline V gene lookup returns CDR1 SGHRS and CDR2 YFSETQ. The CDR3 is 14 residues long. The CDR3 spells CASSRQGQGSGYTF. The CDR3 coding sequence is TGCGCCAGCAGCCGCCAAGGACAGGGAAGCGGCTACACCTTC.

This clonotype was counted only a few times. The V and J genes are TRBV20-1 and TRBJ1-2; TRBD1 is a possible D gene (5 bases). Germline V CDR1 and CDR2: DFQATT, SNEGSKA (reference sequence). The CDR3 is made up of 13 amino acids. The ends were cut back, 6 bases at V and 5 bases at J, with 16 bases in the middle. Written as DNA, the CDR3 is TGCAGTGCCGCTGGACCAGGGAGGTATGGCTACACCTTC. Residues: CSAAGPGRYGYTF.

There are a few counts of this clonotype. The gene calls are TRBV5-1 and TRBJ2-3; 13 bases line up with TRBD2. The V gene end was trimmed by 7 bases and the J gene end by 1 base; junction bases not matched to a gene: 6. The CDR3 runs to 16 residues. Per germline, CDR1 SGHRS and CDR2 YFSETQ. In nucleotides, the CDR3 is TGCGCCAGCTGGGGACTAGCGGGGTCCGGCACAGATACGCAGTATTTT. Translated: CASWGLAGSGTDTQYF.

This clonotype appeared a few times. The rearrangement links TRBV11-1 to TRBJ2-7; D is uncertain. Germline V gene lookup returns CDR1 SGHAT and CDR2 FQDESV (reference sequence). This CDR3 is built from 11 residues. The ends were cut back, 8 bases at V and 5 bases at J, with 10 bases in the middle. CDR3 nucleotides: TGTGCCAGCGGGCAGAGAAACGAGCAGTACTTC. Amino acids: CASGQRNEQYF.

Comments on this clonotype: Just one base apart from a much larger clone, this may be a read error. Since the CDR3 does not end with the conserved phenylalanine or tryptophan, this likely comes from a read error. The V call is TRBV12-3 or TRBV12-4, the J call TRBJ2-1; 10 nucleotides match TRBD2. CDR3 length: 16 residues. The V and J ends lost 5 bases and 5 bases, in that order; junction bases with no gene match: 9. The CDR3, as DNA: TGTGCCAGCAGTCCCACTAGCGGGATTGGACACAATGAGCAGTTCTTA. It encodes CASSPTSGIGHNEQFL.

The chain couples TRBV11-2 to TRBJ1-3; D uncertain. Trimming left V 4 bases short and J 7 bases short, with 20 bases between. CDR3 length equals 16 residues. The V gene's germline CDR1 is SGHAT and CDR2 FQNNGV. Here the CDR3 reads CASSSVMAGQGNTIYF. CDR3 coding DNA: TGTGCCAGCAGCTCGGTAATGGCAGGCCAAGGGAACACCATATATTTT.

The J gene is TRBJ2-3, the V gene TRBV11-1; TRBD2 might be the D (5 bases). The ends were cut back, 1 base at V and 6 bases at J, with 20 bases in the middle. The germline CDR1 and CDR2 sequences are SGHAT and FQDESV (reference sequence). This CDR3 has 17 residues. The CDR3 here is CASSLVSLVGSGDTQYF. CDR3 coding DNA: TGTGCCAGCAGCTTAGTCTCCCTAGTAGGGAGCGGCGATACGCAGTATTTT.

This clonotype was seen at least ten times. The rearrangement joins TRBV7-3 to TRBJ2-3; 9 nucleotides match TRBD2. With 1 base clipped from V and 2 bases from J, the junction kept 7 bases outside the gene matches. CDR1 is SGHTA, CDR2 FQGTGA, per germline. The CDR3 runs 17 residues. The CDR3 is CASSLIMRGGNTDTQYF. CDR3 coding DNA: TGTGCCAGCAGCTTAATCATGCGGGGGGGAAACACAGATACGCAGTATTTT.

The table lists this clonotype with a few counts. The chain employs TRBV11-2 and TRBJ2-1; D is perhaps TRBD1 (5 bases). Trimming removed 5 bases at V and 6 bases at J, with 17 bases between. Germline CDR1 and CDR2: SGHAT and FQNNGV. The CDR3 totals 15 residues. The CDR3 DNA follows: TGTGCCAGCAGCCACGCAGGGCCGTTTTCCAATGAGCAGTTCTTC. Protein sequence: CASSHAGPFSNEQFF.

The table lists this clonotype with many counts. The V and J genes are TRBV3-1 and TRBJ2-1, with 9 bases matching TRBD2. The CDR3 has 16 residues. V was pared by 5 bases and J by 8 bases, with 13 bases of the junction left unmatched. Germline values: CDR1 LGHDT, CDR2 YNNKEL (reference sequence). The DNA for the CDR3 is TGTGCCAGCAGCGGGCGGGGTAGCGGGAGTGCTTATGAGCAGTTCTTC. As protein: CASSGRGSGSAYEQFF.

At least ten counts were recorded for this clonotype. The V call is TRBV7-8, the J call TRBJ1-2; D unresolved. This CDR3 has 14 amino acids. Trimming stripped 5 bases from V and 1 base from J, with 11 bases between. Germline CDR1 reads SGHVS; CDR2 reads FQNEAQ. The CDR3 DNA reads TGTGCCAGCAGCCATAGACGGAATAACTATGGCTACACCTTC. It codes for CASSHRRNNYGYTF.

This chain connects TRBV6-1 to TRBJ2-3, with 9 bases matching TRBD2. The CDR3 spans 15 residues. CDR1 is MNHNS, CDR2 SASEGT, per germline. The junction had 8 bases not matched to a gene; V was cut back by 8 bases and J by 2 bases. For the CDR3, the DNA is TGTGCCAGCCAGAAGCCTAGCGGGAACACAGATACGCAGTATTTT. Translating gives CASQKPSGNTDTQYF.

There are many counts of this clonotype. The CDR3 sequence is CASSIRQGSSSNQPQHF. The CDR3 nucleotides read TGTGCCAGCAGCATTAGACAGGGGAGTTCGAGCAATCAGCCCCAGCATTTT. The rearrangement uses TRBV6-2 or TRBV6-3 and TRBJ1-5; 8 positions match TRBD1. The CDR3 extends over 17 amino acids. The V gene's germline CDR1 is MNHEY and CDR2 SVGEGT. Trimming removed 6 bases from V and 1 base from J; junction bases left unmatched: 11.

Only a few counts were recorded for this clonotype. CDR3 protein: CASTLPLSFNTEAFF. CDR3 in DNA: TGCGCCAGCACTCTTCCCCTTAGCTTTAACACTGAAGCTTTCTTT. J is TRBJ1-1 and V is TRBV23-1; no reliable D call. TRBV23-1 carries the ORF label, with uncertain function. V was cut by 7 bases and J by 2 bases, with 17 bases left in between. This CDR3 is 15 amino acids long.

Only a few counts were recorded for this clonotype. The chain recombines TRBV7-9 with TRBJ1-2; 10 positions agree with TRBD1. V lost 5 bases and J lost 7; bases outside the gene matches: 10. CDR1 is SEHNR, CDR2 FQNEAQ, per germline (reference sequence). This CDR3 has 15 amino acids. Here the CDR3 reads CASSTGQGLLAGYTF. For the CDR3, the DNA is TGTGCCAGCAGCACGGGACAGGGGCTCCTGGCTGGCTACACCTTC.

The table lists this clonotype with a few counts. The V and J genes are TRBV7-9 and TRBJ1-5; 10 bases are a match to TRBD1. Germline CDR1 is SEHNR and CDR2 is FQNEAQ (reference sequence). V was clipped by 3 bases and J by 6 bases; unmatched bases: 8. This CDR3 contains 16 residues. The CDR3 DNA follows: TGTGCCAGCAGCTTCACCGGGACAGGGGACGCTCAGCCCCAGCATTTT. This encodes CASSFTGTGDAQPQHF.

This clonotype occurred a few times. V gene TRBV15 combines with J gene TRBJ2-5; tentative D call: TRBD1 (5 bases). The CDR3 spans 15 residues. Germline CDR1 reads LNHNV; CDR2 reads YYDKDF (reference sequence). Trimming removed 0 bases at V and 4 bases at J, with 12 bases between. The CDR3 loop reads CATSRDLGRGETQYF. The CDR3 bases are TGTGCCACCAGCAGAGATTTGGGGCGAGGAGAGACCCAGTACTTC.

The chain recombines TRBV2 with TRBJ2-2, with 11 bases identical to TRBD1. CDR3 size: 14 residues. Trimming took 6 bases from V and 8 from J; bases not matched to a gene: 5. The germline V gene encodes CDR1 SNHLY and CDR2 FYNNEI. The CDR3 region has the DNA TGTGCCAGCAGAGAGGACAGGGGGCCGGGGGAGCTGTTTTTT. It is translated as CASREDRGPGELFF.

Many counts were recorded for this clonotype. The chain is built from TRBV25-1 and TRBJ1-6; the match to TRBD1 covers 8 bases. Trimming removed 4 bases from V and 7 bases from J; junction bases left unmatched: 0. Germline CDR1 reads MGHDK; CDR2 reads SYGVNS. This CDR3 region has 13 residues. The CDR3 sequence is CASSGQGNSPLHF. The CDR3 DNA reads TGTGCCAGCAGTGGACAGGGGAATTCACCCCTCCACTTT.

V gene TRBV12-3 or TRBV12-4 combines with J gene TRBJ2-2, with no clear D. Trimming removed 1 base from V and 0 bases from J, with 9 bases in between. The CDR3 covers 16 residues. The DNA for the CDR3 is TGTGCCAGCAGTTTAGGGACGCCTACGAACACCGGGGAGCTGTTTTTT. The encoded protein is CASSLGTPTNTGELFF.

In this sample, this clonotype turned up many times. The V call is TRBV5-8, the J call TRBJ2-5, with TRBD2 matching 9 bases. The CDR3 consists of 16 residues. V was clipped by 3 bases and J by 4 bases; unmatched bases: 10. CDR1 is SGHTS and CDR2 is YDEGEE in the germline V gene. For the CDR3, the DNA is TGTGCCAGCAGCTCGCCCTCTGGCGGGGGGGCAGAGACCCAGTACTTC. Amino acid sequence: CASSSPSGGGAETQYF.

The V gene is TRBV20-1, the J gene TRBJ2-1, with TRBD2 matching over 10 bases. Germline assignment: CDR1 DFQATT and CDR2 SNEGSKA (reference sequence). Trimming removed 6 bases from V and 0 bases from J; junction bases left unmatched: 14. The CDR3 is made up of 18 amino acids. The CDR3 region is CSAEGASGRSSSYNEQFF. In DNA form, the CDR3 reads TGCAGTGCCGAGGGGGCTAGCGGGAGATCCAGCTCCTACAATGAGCAGTTCTTC.

V usage is TRBV7-9 and J usage is TRBJ2-3; 7 bases map to TRBD2. The CDR3 consists of 12 residues. Germline V CDR1 and CDR2: SEHNR, FQNEAQ (reference sequence). J lost 14 bases, V lost 1 base, and 6 bases had no gene match. CDR3 DNA: TGTGCCAGCAGCTTAGATGTGGGGGGGTCGTATTTT. It is translated as CASSLDVGGSYF.

The chain combines TRBV6-1 with TRBJ2-7; D is possibly TRBD1 (5 bases). V dropped 4 bases and J dropped 6 bases, with 13 bases sitting between them. Germline V lookup: CDR1 MNHNS, CDR2 SASEGT. CDR3 length: 13 residues. CDR3 protein: CASSGAGSLEQYF. CDR3 coding DNA: TGTGCCAGCAGTGGGGCAGGGTCCCTCGAGCAGTACTTC.

This clonotype was detected a few times. The chain employs TRBV29-1 and TRBJ2-2; no clear D gene. CDR1 and CDR2 from the germline V gene are SQVTM and ANQGSEA. V was pared by 3 bases and J by 2 bases, with 10 bases between. This CDR3 region has 14 residues. CDR3 sequence: CSVDWAKNTGELFF. CDR3 coding DNA: TGCAGCGTTGATTGGGCGAAAAACACCGGGGAGCTGTTTTTT.

This clonotype was seen a handful of times. V gene TRBV10-2 combines with J gene TRBJ1-2, with D perhaps TRBD1 (5 bases). The V gene's germline CDR1 is WSHSY and CDR2 SAAADI. The CDR3 extends over 14 amino acids. The V end lost 5 bases, the J end lost 3 bases, and 13 bases lay between the germline ends. CDR3 nucleotides: TGCGCCAGCAGTATACAGCTCAGGGACTATGGCTACACCTTC. As protein: CASSIQLRDYGYTF.

This clonotype was observed at least ten times. The chain couples TRBV30 to TRBJ2-5; D remains unclear. Trimming took off 2 bases at V and 5 bases at J, with 12 bases between the two ends. From germline, CDR1 is GTSNPN and CDR2 SVGIG (reference sequence). The CDR3 sequence is 13 residues long. CDR3 sequence reads: CAWSRRVRETQYF. The DNA of the CDR3 is TGTGCCTGGAGTCGTAGGGTCAGGGAGACCCAGTACTTC. The whole variable domain, remainder taken from reference TRBV30 and TRBJ2-5, is SQTIHQWPATLVQPVGSPLSLECTVEGTSNPNLYWYRQAAGRGLQLLFYSVGIGQISSEVPQNLSASRPQDRQFILSSKKLLLSDSGFYLCAWSRRVRETQYFGPGTRLLVL.